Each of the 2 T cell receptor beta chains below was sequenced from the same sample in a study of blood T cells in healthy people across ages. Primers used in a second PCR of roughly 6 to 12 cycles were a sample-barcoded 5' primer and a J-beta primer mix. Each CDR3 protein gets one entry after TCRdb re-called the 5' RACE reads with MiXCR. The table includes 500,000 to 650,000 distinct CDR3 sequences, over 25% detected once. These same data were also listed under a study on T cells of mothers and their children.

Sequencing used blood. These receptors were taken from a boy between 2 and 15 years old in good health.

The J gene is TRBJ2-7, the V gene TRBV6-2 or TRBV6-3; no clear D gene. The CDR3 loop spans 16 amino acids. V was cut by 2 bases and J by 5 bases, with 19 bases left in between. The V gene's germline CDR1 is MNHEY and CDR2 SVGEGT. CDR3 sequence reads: CASSYGLAGTDHEQYF. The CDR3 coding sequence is TGTGCCAGCAGTTACGGCCTGGCAGGCACCGACCACGAGCAGTACTTC.

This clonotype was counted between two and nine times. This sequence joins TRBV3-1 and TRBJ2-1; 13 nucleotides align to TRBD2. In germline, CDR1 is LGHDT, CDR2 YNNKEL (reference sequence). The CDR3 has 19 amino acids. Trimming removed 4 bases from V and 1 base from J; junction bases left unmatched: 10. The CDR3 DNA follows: TGTGCCAGCAGCCCGACGGGGACTAGCGGGAAAGGGTCCTACAATGAGCAGTTCTTC. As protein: CASSPTGTSGKGSYNEQFF.